The clone carrying this T cell receptor beta chain came up many times. Uncontrolled infections, other autoimmune diseases, pregnancy or lactation barred patients from enrollment. The data belong to a study of Graves' ophthalmopathy and Graves' hyperthyroidism. The authors amplified TCR beta CDR3 regions, and they did so from RNA transcripts for repertoire sequencing. Investigators did first-round RT-PCR with HTBI primers, then second-round multiplex PCR. Each CDR3 protein gets one entry after TCRdb re-called the multiplex PCR reads with MiXCR. This sample has hundreds of thousands of distinct CDR3 sequences, with around 14% found just once. The CDR3 has 14 residues. Trimming took off 5 bases at V and 0 bases at J, with 11 bases between the two ends.

The sequencing input was blood. The chain combines TRBV6-7 with TRBJ2-7; possible D gene TRBD2, 5 bases. TRBV6-7 is an ORF, with its function uncertain. The clonotype comes from a woman in her thirties with Graves' ophthalmopathy. In DNA, the CDR3 is TGTGCCAGCAGTACCACTAGGGACTCCTACGAGCAGTACTTC. It translates to CASSTTRDSYEQYF.